There are a few counts of the clone carrying this T cell receptor (beta chain). CDR1 LGHNA and CDR2 YSLEER come from the germline V gene. The V and J ends lost 0 bases and 0 bases respectively, with 9 bases between them. The CDR3 is 16 amino acids. Measured with immunoSEQ multiplex PCR; TCRdb has only the in-frame clones, and not every one. The table lists approximately 390,000 clones, 90% of them singletons. This entry is derived from a study of blood T cell repertoires in COVID-19. Looking at the study overall: The United States, Italy and Spain were the sources of the acute and convalescent COVID-19 samples.

The source of this sequence is a man between 18 and 29 years old with active or convalescent COVID-19. The chain recombines TRBV4-3 with TRBJ1-5; D might be TRBD1 (5 bases). What was sequenced was peripheral blood. CDR3 nucleotide sequence: TGCGCCAGCAGCCAAGATCAGACAGCTAGCAATCAGCCCCAGCATTTT. Translating gives CASSQDQTASNQPQHF.